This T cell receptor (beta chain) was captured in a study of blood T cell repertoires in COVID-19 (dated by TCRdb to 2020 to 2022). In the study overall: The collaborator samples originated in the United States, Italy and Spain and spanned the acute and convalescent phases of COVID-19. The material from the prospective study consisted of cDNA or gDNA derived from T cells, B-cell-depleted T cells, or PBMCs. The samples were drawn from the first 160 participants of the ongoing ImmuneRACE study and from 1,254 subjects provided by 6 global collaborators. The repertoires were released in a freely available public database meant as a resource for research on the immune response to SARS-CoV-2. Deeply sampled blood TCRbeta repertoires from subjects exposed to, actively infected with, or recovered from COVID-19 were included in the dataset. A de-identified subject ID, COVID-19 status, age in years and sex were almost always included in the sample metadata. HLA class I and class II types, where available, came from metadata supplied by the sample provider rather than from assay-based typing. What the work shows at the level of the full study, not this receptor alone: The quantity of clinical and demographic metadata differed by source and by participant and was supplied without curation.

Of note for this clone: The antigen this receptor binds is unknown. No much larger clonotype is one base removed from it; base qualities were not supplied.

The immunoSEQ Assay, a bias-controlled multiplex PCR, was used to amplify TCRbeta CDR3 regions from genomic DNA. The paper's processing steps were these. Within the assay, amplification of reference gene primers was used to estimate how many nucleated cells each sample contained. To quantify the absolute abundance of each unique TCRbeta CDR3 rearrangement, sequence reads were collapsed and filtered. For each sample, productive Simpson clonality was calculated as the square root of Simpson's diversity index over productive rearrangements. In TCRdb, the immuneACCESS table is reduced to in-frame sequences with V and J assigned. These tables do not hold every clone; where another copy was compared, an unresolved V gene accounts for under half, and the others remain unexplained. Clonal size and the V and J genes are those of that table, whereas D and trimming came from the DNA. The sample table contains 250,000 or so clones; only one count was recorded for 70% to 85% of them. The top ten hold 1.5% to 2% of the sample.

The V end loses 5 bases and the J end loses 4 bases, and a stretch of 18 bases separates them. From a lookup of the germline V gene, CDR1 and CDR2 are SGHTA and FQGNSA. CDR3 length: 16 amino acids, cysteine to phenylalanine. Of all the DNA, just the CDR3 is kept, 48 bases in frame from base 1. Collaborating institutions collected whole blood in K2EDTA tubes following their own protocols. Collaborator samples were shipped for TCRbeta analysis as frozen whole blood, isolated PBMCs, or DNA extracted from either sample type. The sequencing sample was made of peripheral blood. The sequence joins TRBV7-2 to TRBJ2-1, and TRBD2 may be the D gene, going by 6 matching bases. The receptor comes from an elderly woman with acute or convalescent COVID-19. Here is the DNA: TGTGCCAGCAGCCCGCGGGGTAGCGTTAGTTACAATGAGCAGTTCTTC. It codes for CASSPRGSVSYNEQFF.